This TCR beta chain stems from a study of radiation and T cells in renal cell carcinoma. Whole-study findings and limits: Baseline intratumoral clonotype presence is unknown without pretreatment biopsies.

Details on this clone: Its antigen is unknown.

Time point: blood 4 weeks post-SBRT, at nephrectomy. As to treatment: 15 Gy SBRT to primary tumor, nephrectomy 4 weeks later. Nephrectomy followed 15 Gy stereotactic body radiation by 4 weeks. V was trimmed by 1 base and J by 5 bases, leaving 8 bases between them. Germline CDR1 is LGHNT and CDR2 is FRNRAP. The CDR3 covers 14 residues. Data came from immunoSEQ multiplex PCR; TCRdb stores just in-frame clones and leaves some out. Among roughly 160,000 clones, less than 90% were seen once, and the ten largest hold 11%. The clonotype comes from a woman aged 45-65 years with renal cell carcinoma. The sequenced sample was blood, obtained from a patient whose treatment included radiotherapy and nephrectomy. V gene TRBV12-5 combines with J gene TRBJ2-2; D unclear. CDR3 coding DNA: TGTGCTAGTGGTTTGGGGGATTGGACCGGGGAGCTGTTTTTT. It yields the protein CASGLGDWTGELFF.